The T cell receptor (beta chain) under discussion was sequenced for a study of response to subunit inactivated influenza vaccine. Findings and limits, study-wide: It was the authors' suggestion that each seasonal influenza vaccination recruits few new T cells.

Germline CDR1 ENHRY, CDR2 SYGVKD. This CDR3 spans 11 amino acids. Trimming left V 2 bases short and J 6 bases short, with 5 bases between. This clonotype was seen at least ten times. What it binds is not known. TCRdb used MiXCR to reprocess the RT-PCR reads, holding one entry per CDR3 protein. This sample has just under 250,000 distinct CDR3 sequences, with 12% found just once. This chain links TRBV10-3 with TRBJ2-7; D unresolved. The clonotype was recovered from a man aged 50-59 years who received an inactivated influenza vaccine. Material: non-naive T cells sorted from PBMCs, obtained 14 to 15 days before vaccination. The CDR3: CAISEVFEQYF. In DNA form, the CDR3 reads TGTGCCATCAGTGAGGTGTTCGAGCAGTACTTC.